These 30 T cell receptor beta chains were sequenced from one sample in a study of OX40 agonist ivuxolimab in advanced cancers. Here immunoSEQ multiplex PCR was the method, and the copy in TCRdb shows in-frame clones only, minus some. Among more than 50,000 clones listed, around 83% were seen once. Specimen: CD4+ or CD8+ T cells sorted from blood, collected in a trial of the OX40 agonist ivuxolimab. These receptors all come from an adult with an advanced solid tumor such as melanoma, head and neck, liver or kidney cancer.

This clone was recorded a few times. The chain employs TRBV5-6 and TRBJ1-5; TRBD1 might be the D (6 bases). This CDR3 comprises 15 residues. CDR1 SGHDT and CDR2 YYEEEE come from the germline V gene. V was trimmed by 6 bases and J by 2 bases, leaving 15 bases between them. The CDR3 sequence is CASNHGGLGNQPQHF. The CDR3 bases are TGTGCCAGCAACCACGGGGGGCTGGGCAATCAGCCCCAGCATTTT.

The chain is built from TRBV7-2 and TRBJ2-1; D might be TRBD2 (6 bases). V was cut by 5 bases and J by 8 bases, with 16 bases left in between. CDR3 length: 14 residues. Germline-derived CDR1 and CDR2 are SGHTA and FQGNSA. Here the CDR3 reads CASSRNLAQDEQFF. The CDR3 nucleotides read TGTGCCAGCAGCCGCAATCTAGCGCAGGATGAGCAGTTCTTC.

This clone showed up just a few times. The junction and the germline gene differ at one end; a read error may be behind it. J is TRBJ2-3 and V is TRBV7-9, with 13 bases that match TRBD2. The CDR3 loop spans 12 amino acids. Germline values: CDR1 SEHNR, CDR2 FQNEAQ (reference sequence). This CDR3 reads CASSSGTSGTRF. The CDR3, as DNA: TGTGCCAGCAGCTCCGGGACTAGCGGGACCCGTTTT.

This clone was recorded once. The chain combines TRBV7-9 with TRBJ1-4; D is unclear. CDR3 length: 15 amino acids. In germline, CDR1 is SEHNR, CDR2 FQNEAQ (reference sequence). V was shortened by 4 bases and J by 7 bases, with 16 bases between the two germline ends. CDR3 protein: CASSYQAGGSEKLFF. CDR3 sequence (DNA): TGTGCCAGCAGCTATCAGGCGGGTGGAAGTGAAAAACTGTTTTTT.

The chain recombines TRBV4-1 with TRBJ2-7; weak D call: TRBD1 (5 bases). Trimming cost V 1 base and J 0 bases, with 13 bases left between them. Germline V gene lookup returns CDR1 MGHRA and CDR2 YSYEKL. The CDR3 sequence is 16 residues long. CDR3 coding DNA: TGCGCCAGCAGCCAAGTCTGGGGCACCACCTCCTACGAGCAGTACTTC. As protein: CASSQVWGTTSYEQYF.

CDR3: CASSMGRIKNSNQPQHF. CDR3 nucleotides: TGTGCCAGTAGTATGGGCCGGATAAAGAATAGCAATCAGCCCCAGCATTTT. The V gene is TRBV19, the J gene TRBJ1-5; D not resolved. The germline V gene has CDR1 LNHDA and CDR2 SQIVND (reference sequence). CDR3 length: 17 residues. V shed 3 bases and J shed 0 bases, with 15 bases lying between them.

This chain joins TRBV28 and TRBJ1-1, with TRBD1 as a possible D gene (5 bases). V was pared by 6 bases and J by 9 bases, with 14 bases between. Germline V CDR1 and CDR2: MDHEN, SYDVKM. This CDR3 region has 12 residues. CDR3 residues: CASRYERGKAFF. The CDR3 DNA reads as TGTGCCAGCAGGTATGAGAGGGGTAAAGCTTTCTTT. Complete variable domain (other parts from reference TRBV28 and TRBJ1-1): DVKVTQSSRYLVKRTGEKVFLECVQDMDHENMFWYRQDPGLGLRLIYFSYDVKMKEKGDIPEGYSVSREKKERFSLILESASTNQTSMYLCASRYERGKAFFGQGTRLTVV.

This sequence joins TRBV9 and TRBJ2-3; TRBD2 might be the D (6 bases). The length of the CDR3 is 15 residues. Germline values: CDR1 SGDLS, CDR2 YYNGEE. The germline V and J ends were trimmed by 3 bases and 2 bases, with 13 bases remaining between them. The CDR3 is CASSDSGKITDTQYF. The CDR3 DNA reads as TGTGCCAGCAGCGATAGCGGCAAAATCACAGATACGCAGTATTTT.

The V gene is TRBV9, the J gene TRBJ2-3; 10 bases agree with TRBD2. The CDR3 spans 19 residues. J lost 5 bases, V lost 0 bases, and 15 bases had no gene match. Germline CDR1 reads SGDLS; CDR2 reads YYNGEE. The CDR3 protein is CASSVASASGSSRGDTQYF. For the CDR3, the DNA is TGTGCCAGCAGCGTAGCTAGTGCTAGCGGGAGTTCAAGAGGAGATACGCAGTATTTT.

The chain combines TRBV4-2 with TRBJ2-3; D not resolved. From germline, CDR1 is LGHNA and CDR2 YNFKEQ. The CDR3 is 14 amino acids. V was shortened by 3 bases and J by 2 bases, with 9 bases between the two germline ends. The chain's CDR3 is CASSHGLNTDTQYF. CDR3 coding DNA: TGTGCCAGCAGCCACGGGCTGAACACAGATACGCAGTATTTT.

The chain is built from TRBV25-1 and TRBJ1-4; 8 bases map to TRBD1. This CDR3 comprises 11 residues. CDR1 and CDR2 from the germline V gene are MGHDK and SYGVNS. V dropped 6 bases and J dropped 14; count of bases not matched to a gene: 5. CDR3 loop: CASRARTGLFF. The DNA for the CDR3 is TGTGCCAGCAGGGCCCGGACAGGGCTGTTTTTT.

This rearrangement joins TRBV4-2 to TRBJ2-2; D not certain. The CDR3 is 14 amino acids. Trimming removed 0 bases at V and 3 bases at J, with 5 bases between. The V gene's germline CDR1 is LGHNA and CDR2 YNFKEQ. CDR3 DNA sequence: TGTGCCAGCAGCCAAGACAGTTACACCGGGGAGCTGTTTTTT. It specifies CASSQDSYTGELFF.

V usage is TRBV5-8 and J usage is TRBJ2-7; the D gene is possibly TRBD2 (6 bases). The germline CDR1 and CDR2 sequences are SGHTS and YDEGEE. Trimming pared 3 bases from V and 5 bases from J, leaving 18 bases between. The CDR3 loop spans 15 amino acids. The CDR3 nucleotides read TGTGCCAGCAGCTACCCGGGACTCAGATCGGACGAGCAGTACTTC. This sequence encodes CASSYPGLRSDEQYF.

CDR3 sequence: CASTLTGNEKLFF. The DNA of the CDR3 is TGCGCCAGCACCCTCACGGGGAATGAAAAACTGTTTTTT. The rearrangement links TRBV4-3 to TRBJ1-4, with D hard to call. V gave up 7 bases and J gave up 5 bases, with 11 bases separating them. CDR1 is LGHNA, CDR2 YSLEER, per germline. The CDR3 contains 13 residues.

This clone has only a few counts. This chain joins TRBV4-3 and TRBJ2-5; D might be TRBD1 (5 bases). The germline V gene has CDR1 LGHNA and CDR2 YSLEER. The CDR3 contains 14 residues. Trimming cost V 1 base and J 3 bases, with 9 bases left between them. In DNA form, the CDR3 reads TGCGCCAGCAGCCAAGTGGCCAGGGAAGAGACCCAGTACTTC. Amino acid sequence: CASSQVAREETQYF.

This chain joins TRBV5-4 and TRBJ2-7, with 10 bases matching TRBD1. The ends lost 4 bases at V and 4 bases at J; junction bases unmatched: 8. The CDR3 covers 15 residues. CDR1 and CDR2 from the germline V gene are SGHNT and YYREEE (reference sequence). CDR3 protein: CASSPGTGDLYEQYF. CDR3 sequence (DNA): TGTGCCAGCAGCCCCGGGACAGGGGATCTATACGAGCAGTACTTC. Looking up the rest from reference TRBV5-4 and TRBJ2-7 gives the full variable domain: ETGVTQSPTHLIKTRGQQVTLRCSSQSGHNTVSWYQQALGQGPQFIFQYYREEENGRGNFPPRFSGLQFPNYSSELNVNALELDDSALYLCASSPGTGDLYEQYFGPGTRLTVT.

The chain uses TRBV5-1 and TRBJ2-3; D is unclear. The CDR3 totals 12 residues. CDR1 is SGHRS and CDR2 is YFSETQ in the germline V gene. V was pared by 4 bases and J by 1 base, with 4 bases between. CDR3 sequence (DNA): TGCGCCAGCAGCGGGGGCACAGATACGCAGTATTTT. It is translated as CASSGGTDTQYF.

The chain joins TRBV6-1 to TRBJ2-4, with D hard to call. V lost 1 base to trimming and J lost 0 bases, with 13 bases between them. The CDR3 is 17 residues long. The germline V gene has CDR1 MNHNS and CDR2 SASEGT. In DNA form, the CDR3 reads TGTGCCAGCAGTGAAGGGTTTCTATCTCTAGCCAAAAACATTCAGTACTTC. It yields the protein CASSEGFLSLAKNIQYF.

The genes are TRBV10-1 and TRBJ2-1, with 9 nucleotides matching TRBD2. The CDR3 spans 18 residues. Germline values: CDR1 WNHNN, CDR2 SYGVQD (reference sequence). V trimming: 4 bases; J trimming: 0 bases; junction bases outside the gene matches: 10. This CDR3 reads CASSGASGVGHSYNEQFF. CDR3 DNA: TGCGCCAGCAGTGGGGCTAGCGGGGTAGGACACTCCTACAATGAGCAGTTCTTC.

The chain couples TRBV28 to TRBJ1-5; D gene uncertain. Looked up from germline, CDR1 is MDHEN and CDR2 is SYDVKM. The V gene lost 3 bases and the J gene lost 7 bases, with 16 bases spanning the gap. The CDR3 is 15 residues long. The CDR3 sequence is CASSLRLGAGQPQHF. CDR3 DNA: TGTGCCAGCAGTTTGAGGTTAGGAGCCGGCCAGCCCCAGCATTTT.

Here the CDR3 DNA reads TGTGCCAGCAGCGCCAAGGTCGGAGCGGGAGTCTACGAGCAGTACTTC. It yields the protein CASSAKVGAGVYEQYF. This sequence joins TRBV7-9 and TRBJ2-7; 8 nucleotides align to TRBD2. The CDR3 runs 16 residues. The junction had 12 bases not matched to a gene; V was cut back by 5 bases and J by 3 bases. CDR1 is SEHNR, CDR2 FQNEAQ, per germline (reference sequence).

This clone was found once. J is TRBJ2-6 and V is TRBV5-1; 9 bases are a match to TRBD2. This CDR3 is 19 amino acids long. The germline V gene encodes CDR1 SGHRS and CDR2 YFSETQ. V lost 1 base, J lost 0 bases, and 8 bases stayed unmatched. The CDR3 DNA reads TGCGCCAGCAGCTTGAGGGCTAGCGGGACGATCTCTGGGGCCAACGTCCTGACTTTC. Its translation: CASSLRASGTISGANVLTF.

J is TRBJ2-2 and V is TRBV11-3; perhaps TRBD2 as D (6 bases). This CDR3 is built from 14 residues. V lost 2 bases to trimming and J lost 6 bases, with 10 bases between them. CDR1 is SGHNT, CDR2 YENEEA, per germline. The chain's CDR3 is CASSLLSGAGELFF. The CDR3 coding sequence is TGTGCCAGCAGCTTACTGTCGGGAGCCGGGGAGCTGTTTTTT.

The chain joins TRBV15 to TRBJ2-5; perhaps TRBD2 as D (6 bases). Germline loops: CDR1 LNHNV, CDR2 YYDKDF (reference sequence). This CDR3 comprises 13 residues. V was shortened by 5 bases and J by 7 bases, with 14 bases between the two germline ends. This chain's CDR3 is CATSPRRGGTQYF. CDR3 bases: TGTGCCACCAGCCCCCGGCGGGGAGGGACCCAGTACTTC.

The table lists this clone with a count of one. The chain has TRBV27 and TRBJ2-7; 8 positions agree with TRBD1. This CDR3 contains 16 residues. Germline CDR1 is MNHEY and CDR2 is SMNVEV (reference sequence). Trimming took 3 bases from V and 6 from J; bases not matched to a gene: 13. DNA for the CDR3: TGTGCCAGCAGTTTTTTATCAAGGGGACAGGATCCCGAGCAGTACTTC. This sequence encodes CASSFLSRGQDPEQYF.

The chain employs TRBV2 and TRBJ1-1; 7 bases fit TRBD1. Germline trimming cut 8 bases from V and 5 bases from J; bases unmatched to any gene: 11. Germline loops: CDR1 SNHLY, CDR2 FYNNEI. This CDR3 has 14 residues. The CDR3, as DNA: TGTGCCAGCGATAAAACAGGGGAAAGTACTGAAGCTTTCTTT. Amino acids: CASDKTGESTEAFF.

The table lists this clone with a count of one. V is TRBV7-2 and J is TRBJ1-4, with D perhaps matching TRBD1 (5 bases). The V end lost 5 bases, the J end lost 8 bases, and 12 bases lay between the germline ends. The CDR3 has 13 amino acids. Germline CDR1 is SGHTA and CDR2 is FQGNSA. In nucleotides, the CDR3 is TGTGCCAGCAGCGGCCTATGGGGGGAAAAACTGTTTTTT. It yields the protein CASSGLWGEKLFF.

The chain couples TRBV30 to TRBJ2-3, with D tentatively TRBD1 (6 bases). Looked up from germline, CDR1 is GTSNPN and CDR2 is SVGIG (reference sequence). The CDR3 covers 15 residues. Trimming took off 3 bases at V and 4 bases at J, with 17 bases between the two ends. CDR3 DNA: TGTGCCTGGAGCGGGACATTGGGGGCTTCAGATACGCAGTATTTT. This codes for CAWSGTLGASDTQYF.

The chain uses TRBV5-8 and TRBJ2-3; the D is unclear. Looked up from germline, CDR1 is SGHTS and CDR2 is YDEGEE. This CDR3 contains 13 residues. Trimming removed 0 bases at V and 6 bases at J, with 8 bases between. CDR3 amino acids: CASSLGRTDTQYF. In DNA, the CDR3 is TGTGCCAGCAGCTTGGGGAGAACGGATACGCAGTATTTT.

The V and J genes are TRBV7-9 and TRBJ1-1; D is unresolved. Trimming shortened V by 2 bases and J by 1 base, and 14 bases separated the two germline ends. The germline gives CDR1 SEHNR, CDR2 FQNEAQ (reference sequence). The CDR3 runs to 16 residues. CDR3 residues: CASSLIGGTENTEAFF. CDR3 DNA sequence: TGTGCCAGCAGCTTAATCGGCGGAACAGAGAACACTGAAGCTTTCTTT.